These T cell receptor beta chains were read from a single sample in a study of shared T cell receptors in the human thymus. Sequencing used immunoSEQ multiplex PCR; TCRdb keeps in-frame clones, though not all of them. The table records about 380,000 clones, roughly 94% of them present only once. The sample comprised thymocytes. These receptors originate from a human donor. CDR3s include the opening cysteine and the closing phenylalanine or tryptophan. A D gene is named only where the DNA matches it firmly. A clone size is listed for some rows: how often the clone was seen (once, few, many), or a class if it is expanded.

cdr3_nt: TGTGCCAGCAGGCCGGACAGGACTAATTCACCCCTCCACTTT
cdr3_aa: CASRPDRTNSPLHF
clone_size: -
j_call: TRBJ1-6
d_call: TRBD1
v_call: TRBV28

cdr3_nt: TGTGCCAGCAGCCCTCAAAGTCCCTTATTTGGGCAGTACTTC
cdr3_aa: CASSPQSPLFGQYF
clone_size: -
j_call: TRBJ2-7
d_call: -
v_call: TRBV9

cdr3_nt: TGTGCCAGCAGCCCCTGGGGAGGTTGGACTGAAGCTTTCTTT
cdr3_aa: CASSPWGGWTEAFF
clone_size: -
j_call: TRBJ1-1
d_call: -
v_call: TRBV2

cdr3_nt: TGTGCCAGCAGCTTATGGACACCTTATGAGCAGTACTTC
cdr3_aa: CASSLWTPYEQYF
clone_size: -
j_call: TRBJ2-7
d_call: -
v_call: TRBV7-6

cdr3_nt: TGTGCCAGCAGTGGAACACCTGGACTAGCACCGAGTGGGGAGACCCAGTACTTC
cdr3_aa: CASSGTPGLAPSGETQYF
clone_size: -
j_call: TRBJ2-5
d_call: TRBD2
v_call: TRBV2

cdr3_nt: TGTGCCAGCAGTACGAAACCCGCGCTATTCCACTACGAGCAGTACTTC
cdr3_aa: CASSTKPALFHYEQYF
clone_size: -
j_call: TRBJ2-7
d_call: -
v_call: TRBV27

cdr3_nt: TGTGCCAGCGGTCGGGACACATCCTACGAGCAGTACTTC
cdr3_aa: CASGRDTSYEQYF
clone_size: -
j_call: TRBJ2-7
d_call: -
v_call: TRBV28

cdr3_nt: TGTGCCAGCAGCTCGACTAGCGGGAGTCAAGAGACCCAGTACTTC
cdr3_aa: CASSSTSGSQETQYF
clone_size: -
j_call: TRBJ2-5
d_call: TRBD2
v_call: TRBV5-4

cdr3_nt: TGTGCCAGCAGGTCTACAGGGGGCAGTTGCACCGGGGAGCTGTTTTTT
cdr3_aa: CASRSTGGSCTGELFF
clone_size: -
j_call: TRBJ2-2
d_call: TRBD1
v_call: TRBV27

cdr3_nt: TGTGCCAGCAGCTTGAGACAGGGTATGAACACTGAAGCTTTCTTT
cdr3_aa: CASSLRQGMNTEAFF
clone_size: -
j_call: TRBJ1-1
d_call: TRBD1
v_call: TRBV11-2

cdr3_nt: TGTGCCAGCAGCCTAGCTTCAGGGGCCCACGACAGACTCTCTGGAAACACCATATATTTT
cdr3_aa: CASSLASGAHDRLSGNTIYF
clone_size: -
j_call: TRBJ1-3
d_call: -
v_call: TRBV4-2

cdr3_nt: TGTGCCAGCAGTTCCGTAAGGGACAGGGCAAGTAGTGGCTACACCTTC
cdr3_aa: CASSSVRDRASSGYTF
clone_size: once
j_call: TRBJ1-2
d_call: TRBD1
v_call: TRBV6-5

cdr3_nt: TGTGCCAGCTCAAGGCTAGCGGGCTCCTACGAGCAGTACTTC
cdr3_aa: CASSRLAGSYEQYF
clone_size: -
j_call: TRBJ2-7
d_call: TRBD2
v_call: TRBV18

cdr3_nt: TGTGCCAGTCACCCAACAGGGGCCCCCTACGAGCAGTACTTC
cdr3_aa: CASHPTGAPYEQYF
clone_size: once
j_call: TRBJ2-7
d_call: TRBD1
v_call: TRBV19

cdr3_nt: TGCAGCGTTGAAGGGAACTTCACAGATACGCAGTATTTT
cdr3_aa: CSVEGNFTDTQYF
clone_size: -
j_call: TRBJ2-3
d_call: -
v_call: TRBV29-1

cdr3_nt: TGTGCCACTGACTGGGGGGGTCCAAGCCGCTACGAGCAGTACTTC
cdr3_aa: CATDWGGPSRYEQYF
clone_size: -
j_call: TRBJ2-7
d_call: -
v_call: TRBV21-1

cdr3_nt: TGTGCCAGCAGTGGCGGGAGGGCCTTCAATGAGCAGTTCTTC
cdr3_aa: CASSGGRAFNEQFF
clone_size: -
j_call: TRBJ2-1
d_call: TRBD2
v_call: TRBV27

cdr3_nt: TGTGCCAGCAGCTTCCACAGGGCGGCGGGGGGCTACACCTTC
cdr3_aa: CASSFHRAAGGYTF
clone_size: -
j_call: TRBJ1-2
d_call: -
v_call: TRBV7-2

cdr3_nt: TGTGCCAGCAGCCTAGACACTAGCGGGAGTATAAACACCGGGGAGCTGTTTTTT
cdr3_aa: CASSLDTSGSINTGELFF
clone_size: -
j_call: TRBJ2-2
d_call: TRBD2
v_call: TRBV7-2

cdr3_nt: TGTGCCAGCAGTTACTGGGGTGGCGCTGAAGCTTTCTTT
cdr3_aa: CASSYWGGAEAFF
clone_size: -
j_call: TRBJ1-1
d_call: -
v_call: TRBV6-5

cdr3_nt: TGTGCCAGCAGTGGCAACAGGGCCAACCAGCCCCAGCATTTT
cdr3_aa: CASSGNRANQPQHF
clone_size: -
j_call: TRBJ1-5
d_call: -
v_call: TRBV6-5

cdr3_nt: TGTGCCAGCAGTTTATCGCTTAATTCGGGGGGGACCCAGTACTTC
cdr3_aa: CASSLSLNSGGTQYF
clone_size: once
j_call: TRBJ2-5
d_call: TRBD2
v_call: TRBV27